Shown below are 21 T cell receptor beta chains from a single sample sequenced in a study of T cell clones after liver transplantation. Sequencing used immunoSEQ multiplex PCR; TCRdb keeps in-frame clones, though not all of them. The sample shows more than 45,000 clones, about 71% of them seen only once. Here the sequenced sample was CD4+ T cells from blood, taken at the approximately 16-month timepoint. These receptors originate from a human patient who received a liver transplant. Some T cells may trace back to the graft donor.

The V call is TRBV5-1, the J call TRBJ2-1; the match to TRBD2 covers 11 bases. Trimming removed 6 bases from V and 5 bases from J; junction bases left unmatched: 7. The V gene's germline CDR1 is SGHRS and CDR2 YFSETQ. CDR3 length equals 15 residues. This CDR3 reads CASNPLAGGDNEQFF. The DNA for the CDR3 is TGCGCCAGCAACCCTTTAGCGGGAGGGGACAATGAGCAGTTCTTC.

The chain combines TRBV7-8 with TRBJ2-7, with 8 bases lining up with TRBD2. From germline, CDR1 is SGHVS and CDR2 FQNEAQ. V dropped 4 bases and J dropped 3; count of bases not matched to a gene: 2. CDR3 length: 13 amino acids. CDR3 DNA sequence: TGTGCCAGCAGCTCGCGGGGGGACTACGAGCAGTACTTC. Translated: CASSSRGDYEQYF.

The chain uses TRBV19 and TRBJ2-5; D perhaps matches TRBD1 (6 bases). Trimming left V 7 bases short and J 2 bases short, with 11 bases between. CDR3 length: 13 amino acids. Germline values: CDR1 LNHDA, CDR2 SQIVND (reference sequence). The CDR3 DNA sequence: TGTGCCAGTAATCAGGGGAAACAAGAGACCCAGTACTTC. This sequence encodes CASNQGKQETQYF.

The rearrangement joins TRBV28 to TRBJ1-2; D uncertain. Deletions cut 6 bases from V and 3 bases from J, with 2 bases between. The germline gives CDR1 MDHEN, CDR2 SYDVKM. The CDR3 extends over 10 amino acids. DNA of the CDR3: TGTGCCAGCAGATACTATGGCTACACCTTC. It yields the protein CASRYYGYTF.

The chain joins TRBV4-3 to TRBJ1-1; 11 positions agree with TRBD1. J was trimmed by 1 base and V by 0 bases; bases with no gene match: 7. From germline, CDR1 is LGHNA and CDR2 YSLEER. The CDR3 has 18 residues. The CDR3 nucleotides are TGCGCCAGCAGCCAAGATTCAGGTGGGACAGGGGGGAACACTGAAGCTTTCTTT. Residues: CASSQDSGGTGGNTEAFF.

The chain links TRBV9 to TRBJ1-6; 7 nucleotides line up with TRBD1. This CDR3 spans 15 amino acids. V shed 3 bases and J 7 bases; nucleotides not matched to a gene: 7. Germline CDR1 and CDR2: SGDLS and YYNGEE. Written as DNA, the CDR3 is TGTGCCAGCAGCGCATCGACAGGGTCGAATTCACCCCTCCACTTT. Translating gives CASSASTGSNSPLHF.

The chain joins TRBV6-6 to TRBJ2-7, with a possible D match to TRBD1 (5 bases). This CDR3 is 15 amino acids long. V shed 2 bases and J shed 1 base, with 12 bases lying between them. CDR1 is MNHNY and CDR2 is SVGAGI in the germline V gene (reference sequence). The CDR3 DNA reads TGTGCCAGCAGTTACGGGGCAGAAACTTCCTACGAGCAGTACTTC. Translation gives CASSYGAETSYEQYF.

The CDR3 nucleotides are TGTGCCAGCAGCTTGGCGGGACAGTCCTACAATGAGCAGTTCTTC. Translation: CASSLAGQSYNEQFF. The chain joins TRBV5-4 to TRBJ2-1, with 7 bases identical to TRBD1. The CDR3 has 15 amino acids. From germline, CDR1 is SGHNT and CDR2 YYREEE (reference sequence). V trimming: 0 bases; J trimming: 1 base; junction bases outside the gene matches: 1.

This chain joins TRBV6-1 and TRBJ1-4, with 7 positions matching TRBD1. Germline V lookup: CDR1 MNHNS, CDR2 SASEGT. V was pared by 3 bases and J by 1 base, with 5 bases of the junction left unmatched. This CDR3 is 16 amino acids long. This chain's CDR3 is CASSDLGTVTNEKLFF. The CDR3 DNA reads TGTGCCAGCAGTGACCTCGGGACAGTAACTAATGAAAAACTGTTTTTT.

V and J are TRBV6-5 and TRBJ2-5, with D possibly being TRBD2 (6 bases). The CDR3 totals 14 residues. V was cut by 10 bases and J by 0 bases, with 15 bases left in between. Per the germline V gene, CDR1 is MNHEY and CDR2 is SVGAGI. CDR3 sequence (DNA): TGTGCCACCCGGGACTCGGGGAACCAAGAGACCCAGTACTTC. Amino acids: CATRDSGNQETQYF.

This clone was observed a handful of times. V usage is TRBV5-1 and J usage is TRBJ1-2, with D possibly being TRBD1 (6 bases). V lost 4 bases and J 2 bases, leaving 12 bases between the germline ends. Per the germline V gene, CDR1 is SGHRS and CDR2 is YFSETQ. CDR3 length equals 14 residues. The CDR3 nucleotides read TGCGCCAGCAGCCTCGACAGGATCAACTATGGCTACACCTTC. This codes for CASSLDRINYGYTF.

The rearrangement uses TRBV18 and TRBJ2-5, with D unresolved. Germline V lookup: CDR1 KGHSH, CDR2 LQKENI. The CDR3 consists of 13 residues. V was trimmed by 3 bases and J by 3 bases, leaving 8 bases between them. This chain's CDR3 is CASSPLAKETQYF. In DNA, the CDR3 is TGTGCCAGCTCACCCCTCGCCAAAGAGACCCAGTACTTC.

As DNA, the CDR3 is TGCGCCAGCAGCTCTACCGACGGTATAGCCAAAAACATTCAGTACTTC. Residues: CASSSTDGIAKNIQYF. The chain carries TRBV5-1 and TRBJ2-4; D not certain. The V and J ends lost 3 bases and 0 bases respectively, with 13 bases between them. Germline CDR1 SGHRS, CDR2 YFSETQ. The CDR3 is 16 amino acids.

In this sample, this clone turned up once. The rearrangement uses TRBV11-2 and TRBJ2-6, with no clear D. V lost 1 base and J 3 bases, leaving 7 bases between the germline ends. CDR1 SGHAT and CDR2 FQNNGV come from the germline V gene. The CDR3 runs to 15 residues. The CDR3 spells CASSLGPDGANVLTF. The CDR3, as DNA: TGTGCCAGCAGCTTAGGTCCCGATGGGGCCAACGTCCTGACTTTC.

V and J are TRBV5-1 and TRBJ1-2, with 7 bases identical to TRBD1. The CDR3 loop spans 14 amino acids. CDR1 is SGHRS and CDR2 is YFSETQ in the germline V gene. The J segment lost 4 bases and the V segment lost 4 bases, leaving 7 bases of the junction unmatched. CDR3 region: CASSPRTGAYGYTF. Here the CDR3 DNA reads TGCGCCAGCAGCCCCCGGACAGGTGCCTATGGCTACACCTTC.

The chain has TRBV27 and TRBJ2-2, with unresolved D. CDR1 and CDR2 from the germline V gene are MNHEY and SMNVEV (reference sequence). V was trimmed by 6 bases and J by 1 base, leaving 12 bases between them. The CDR3 sequence is 15 residues long. The CDR3 DNA follows: TGTGCCAGCAGCGTTTATGGTGAGAACACCGGGGAGCTGTTTTTT. Translating gives CASSVYGENTGELFF.

V is TRBV7-2 and J is TRBJ1-2; weak D call: TRBD1 (5 bases). CDR3 length: 15 amino acids. The germline CDR1 and CDR2 sequences are SGHTA and FQGNSA. V was cut by 1 base and J by 4 bases, with 13 bases left in between. CDR3 sequence: CASSLVSRGVYGYTF. CDR3 sequence (DNA): TGTGCCAGCAGCTTAGTATCCCGGGGGGTCTATGGCTACACCTTC.

The CDR3, as DNA: TGTGCCAGCAGCTTTAAGGGGATGGGCAATCAGCCCCAGCATTTT. Translation: CASSFKGMGNQPQHF. The rearrangement links TRBV7-2 to TRBJ1-5, with D maybe TRBD1 (5 bases). This CDR3 is 15 amino acids long. Germline V gives CDR1 SGHTA, CDR2 FQGNSA. Between the trimmed V and J ends, which lost 3 bases and 2 bases, there was a span of 11 bases.

The chain is built from TRBV10-3 and TRBJ1-6; 9 bases map to TRBD1. Per germline, CDR1 ENHRY and CDR2 SYGVKD. Trimming took 8 bases from V and 7 from J; bases not matched to a gene: 3. This CDR3 has 13 residues. The CDR3 spells CAIGGTGNSPLHF. The CDR3 bases are TGTGCCATCGGGGGGACAGGGAATTCACCCCTCCACTTT.

The chain uses TRBV6-4 and TRBJ2-4; unclear D gene. V was trimmed by 3 bases and J by 1 base, leaving 10 bases between them. Germline V lookup: CDR1 MRHNA, CDR2 SNTAGT. The CDR3 has 15 amino acids. CDR3 loop: CASSDEVVAKNIQYF. The CDR3 nucleotides are TGTGCCAGCAGTGATGAGGTTGTGGCCAAAAACATTCAGTACTTC.

This clone has more than one count but fewer than ten. The chain is built from TRBV7-8 and TRBJ2-5; TRBD2 agrees at 7 bases. The germline gives CDR1 SGHVS, CDR2 FQNEAQ. V shed 1 base, J shed 1 base, and the junction held 0 bases outside the gene matches. The CDR3 is 14 amino acids. CDR3 residues: CASSLGTSQETQYF. The DNA of the CDR3 is TGTGCCAGCAGCTTAGGGACTAGCCAAGAGACCCAGTACTTC.